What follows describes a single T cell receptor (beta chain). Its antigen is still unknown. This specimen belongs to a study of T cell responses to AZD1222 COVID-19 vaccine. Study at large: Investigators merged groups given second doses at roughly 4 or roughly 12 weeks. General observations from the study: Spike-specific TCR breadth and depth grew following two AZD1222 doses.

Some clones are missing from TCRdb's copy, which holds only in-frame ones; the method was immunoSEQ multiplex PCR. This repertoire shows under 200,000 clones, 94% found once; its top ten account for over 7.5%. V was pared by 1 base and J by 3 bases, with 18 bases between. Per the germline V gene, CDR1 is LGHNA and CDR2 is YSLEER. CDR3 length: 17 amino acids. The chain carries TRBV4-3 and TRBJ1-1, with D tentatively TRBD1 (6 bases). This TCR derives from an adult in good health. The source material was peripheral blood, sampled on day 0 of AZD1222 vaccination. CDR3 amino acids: CASSQGSGAAGDTEAFF. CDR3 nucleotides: TGCGCCAGCAGCCAAGGCAGTGGGGCAGCAGGGGACACTGAAGCTTTCTTT.